The 12 T cell receptor beta chains listed next were all sequenced from one sample in a study of OX40 agonist ivuxolimab in advanced cancers. The table came from immunoSEQ multiplex PCR; TCRdb's copy has only in-frame clones and leaves some out. The sample has approximately 69,000 clones, about 90% seen once. The sample consisted of CD4+ or CD8+ T cells sorted from blood, taken in a trial of the OX40 agonist ivuxolimab. All receptors come from an adult with an advanced solid tumor such as melanoma, head and neck, liver or kidney cancer.

Comment on this clone: At the DNA level, this CDR3 is encoded by other sequences in the same sample as well. The V gene is TRBV6-1, the J gene TRBJ1-5; tentative D call: TRBD1 (5 bases). V dropped 2 bases and J dropped 5 bases, with 13 bases sitting between them. This CDR3 is built from 15 residues. Germline V lookup: CDR1 MNHNS, CDR2 SASEGT. The CDR3 DNA follows: TGTGCCAGCAGTGAATACGGGACGGAGGATCAGCCCCAGCATTTT. Its translation is CASSEYGTEDQPQHF.

The chain is built from TRBV5-4 and TRBJ2-1; 7 bases are a match to TRBD2. Germline lookup yields CDR1 SGHNT and CDR2 YYREEE (reference sequence). The CDR3 has 15 amino acids. Trimming cost V 0 bases and J 6 bases; bases outside gene matches: 6. The CDR3, as DNA: TGTGCCAGCAGCTTGGATCTTTCGGGGGGCAATGAGCAGTTCTTC. Amino acid sequence: CASSLDLSGGNEQFF.

This clone was seen a few times. The J gene is TRBJ2-5, the V gene TRBV5-4; a possible D gene is TRBD2 (6 bases). The CDR3 extends over 17 amino acids. Germline CDR1 and CDR2: SGHNT and YYREEE (reference sequence). V was trimmed by 4 bases and J by 2 bases, leaving 21 bases between them. The CDR3, as DNA: TGTGCCAGCAGCCTAAAACGACCAGGACTACCTCAAGAGACCCAGTACTTC. Residues: CASSLKRPGLPQETQYF.

This sequence joins TRBV7-8 and TRBJ1-1, with TRBD1 matching over 7 bases. The CDR3 has 15 amino acids. Germline values: CDR1 SGHVS, CDR2 FQNEAQ. V was clipped by 4 bases and J by 1 base; unmatched bases: 6. CDR3 DNA sequence: TGTGCCAGCAGCTACCCCGGGACAGCGAACACTGAAGCTTTCTTT. Translated, it gives CASSYPGTANTEAFF. Filled out from reference TRBV7-8 and TRBJ1-1, the complete variable domain reads GAGVSQSPRYKVAKRGQDVALRCDPISGHVSLFWYQQALGQGPEFLTYFQNEAQLDKSGLPSDRFFAERPEGSVSTLKIQRTQQEDSAVYLCASSYPGTANTEAFFGQGTRLTVV.

The V gene is TRBV9, the J gene TRBJ1-1, with D unresolved. This CDR3 is 15 amino acids long. Trimming left V 0 bases short and J 1 base short, with 10 bases between. CDR1 is SGDLS and CDR2 is YYNGEE in the germline V gene. The CDR3 loop reads CASSVVTDWNTEAFF. The CDR3 nucleotides read TGTGCCAGCAGCGTAGTAACAGACTGGAACACTGAAGCTTTCTTT. The whole variable domain, filled in from reference TRBV9 and TRBJ1-1, reads DSGVTQTPKHLITATGQRVTLRCSPRSGDLSVYWYQQSLDQGLQFLIQYYNGEERAKGNILERFSAQQFPDLHSELNLSSLELGDSALYFCASSVVTDWNTEAFFGQGTRLTVV.

The rearrangement uses TRBV28 and TRBJ2-1, with D perhaps TRBD2 (6 bases). Germline loops: CDR1 MDHEN, CDR2 SYDVKM. The CDR3 sequence is 16 residues long. With 5 bases removed from V and 0 bases from J, the gap between germline ends came to 14 bases. The DNA of the CDR3 is TGTGCCAGCAGTCTATCTAGCGCAAGCTCCTACAATGAGCAGTTCTTC. It specifies CASSLSSASSYNEQFF.

The chain employs TRBV27 and TRBJ2-5, with TRBD1 matching 7 bases. V shed 4 bases and J 2 bases; nucleotides not matched to a gene: 7. The CDR3 is 15 amino acids. From germline, CDR1 is MNHEY and CDR2 SMNVEV (reference sequence). The DNA of the CDR3 is TGTGCCAGCAGTTCACCCGGGACAGCTCAAGAGACCCAGTACTTC. This codes for CASSSPGTAQETQYF.

The V and J genes are TRBV7-2 and TRBJ2-5; either TRBD1 or TRBD2 may supply D (5 bases each). The germline V gene encodes CDR1 SGHTA and CDR2 FQGNSA. The CDR3 extends over 14 amino acids. V was shortened by 5 bases and J by 5 bases, with 15 bases between the two germline ends. CDR3 DNA sequence: TGTGCCAGCAGCAGGGACCGCGCCGGGGAGACCCAGTACTTC. This sequence encodes CASSRDRAGETQYF. The complete variable domain, with remaining parts taken from reference TRBV7-2 and TRBJ2-5, reads GAGVSQSPSNKVTEKGKDVELRCDPISGHTALYWYRQSLGQGLEFLIYFQGNSAPDKSGLPSDRFSAERTGGSVSTLTIQRTQQEDSAVYLCASSRDRAGETQYFGPGTRLLVL.

This rearrangement joins TRBV5-4 to TRBJ1-4, with 10 bases aligning to TRBD1. The ends lost 4 bases at V and 8 bases at J; junction bases unmatched: 23. The CDR3 length is 20 residues. Germline V gene lookup returns CDR1 SGHNT and CDR2 YYREEE (reference sequence). CDR3 DNA: TGTGCCAGCAGCCGGACAGGGGGTGGCGGCCGGGGAAACGAACTAGAAAAACTGTTTTTT. Translation gives CASSRTGGGGRGNELEKLFF.

The chain links TRBV7-9 to TRBJ2-1; tentative D call: TRBD2 (6 bases). Trimming took 5 bases from V and 6 from J, leaving 14 bases between them. The CDR3 runs to 14 residues. Germline-derived CDR1 and CDR2 are SEHNR and FQNEAQ (reference sequence). CDR3 nucleotide sequence: TGTGCCAGCAGCCCGGGACTCGGCGGCAATGAGCAGTTCTTC. Residues: CASSPGLGGNEQFF.

The chain uses TRBV30 and TRBJ2-7; D uncertain. Germline V CDR1 and CDR2: GTSNPN, SVGIG (reference sequence). This CDR3 is built from 14 residues. V shed 2 bases and J shed 0 bases, with 11 bases lying between them. CDR3 loop: CAWSRASSSYEQYF. The CDR3 DNA sequence: TGTGCCTGGAGTAGGGCGAGTAGCTCCTACGAGCAGTACTTC.

The genes are TRBV11-3 and TRBJ2-4; a weak D match, TRBD1 (5 bases). V shed 1 base and J shed 0 bases, with 10 bases lying between them. Germline CDR1 is SGHNT and CDR2 is YENEEA. The CDR3 has 16 residues. CDR3 region: CASSLAGQVAKNIQYF. The CDR3 DNA reads TGTGCCAGCAGCTTAGCAGGACAAGTAGCCAAAAACATTCAGTACTTC.